This passage covers 30 T cell receptor beta chains from one sample sequenced in a study of T-cell memory formation after mild COVID-19. Each CDR3 protein gets one entry after TCRdb re-called the 5' RACE reads with MiXCR. Of some 120,000 distinct CDR3 sequences in the sample, about 5.9% were seen once. Sequenced input: PBMCs or a T cell subset sorted from them (not recorded which). The receptors originated from an adult woman who had mild COVID-19 (a few samples of this study predate the infection). Cell type and time point are not known.

This clonotype was picked up a small number of times. The J gene is TRBJ2-7, the V gene TRBV2; D ambiguous. The CDR3 loop spans 13 amino acids. Between the trimmed V and J ends, which lost 1 base and 2 bases, there was a span of 6 bases. Germline V gene sequence: CDR1 SNHLY, CDR2 FYNNEI. This CDR3 is CASSEVQTYEQYF. CDR3 sequence (DNA): TGTGCCAGCAGTGAAGTACAGACCTACGAGCAGTACTTC.

Only a few counts were recorded for this clonotype. CDR3 DNA: TGTGCCAGCAGTGAGGCCAAGGGGGGGCGTCACTATGGCTACACCTTC. Translation: CASSEAKGGRHYGYTF. J is TRBJ1-2 and V is TRBV25-1, with a possible D match to TRBD1 (6 bases). The CDR3 is 16 amino acids. The germline V gene encodes CDR1 MGHDK and CDR2 SYGVNS. The V end was cut by 3 bases, the J end by 3 bases, with 17 bases between.

This clonotype was detected a few times. The chain couples TRBV4-3 to TRBJ2-7; 8 positions agree with TRBD1. Trimming removed 0 bases from V and 8 bases from J; junction bases left unmatched: 6. There are 14 residues in the CDR3. Germline CDR1 reads LGHNA; CDR2 reads YSLEER. DNA of the CDR3: TGCGCCAGCAGCCAAGAGTCCAGGGGGCGTCAGCAGTACTTC. Encoded protein: CASSQESRGRQQYF.

This clonotype was observed a handful of times. The chain links TRBV18 to TRBJ2-2, with D unclear. The CDR3 totals 13 residues. Deletions cut 5 bases from V and 6 bases from J, with 10 bases between. Looked up from germline, CDR1 is KGHSH and CDR2 is LQKENI. The CDR3 nucleotides are TGTGCCAGCTCAGCCAGAGACGCCGGGGAGCTGTTTTTT. It is translated as CASSARDAGELFF.

This clonotype was counted between two and nine times. The chain joins TRBV4-2 to TRBJ2-1; a possible D gene is TRBD2 (5 bases). This CDR3 spans 20 amino acids. Trimming cost V 4 bases and J 0 bases, with 25 bases left between them. Germline V gene sequence: CDR1 LGHNA, CDR2 YNFKEQ. CDR3: CASSPKTGYLAPSSYNEQFF. CDR3 nucleotide sequence: TGTGCCAGCAGCCCAAAAACGGGGTACCTGGCCCCAAGCTCCTACAATGAGCAGTTCTTC.

In its sample, this clonotype was seen a few times. The rearrangement joins TRBV18 to TRBJ1-2; D ambiguous. Trimming left V 1 base short and J 6 bases short, with 9 bases between. The CDR3 runs to 13 residues. From germline, CDR1 is KGHSH and CDR2 LQKENI. The CDR3 loop reads CASSPLGIDGYTF. In DNA form, the CDR3 reads TGTGCCAGCTCACCACTGGGGATTGATGGCTACACCTTC.

This clonotype was counted many times. The chain combines TRBV29-1 with TRBJ2-5; 8 positions match TRBD2. V lost 3 bases to trimming and J lost 5 bases; unmatched junction nucleotides: 2. CDR1 SQVTM and CDR2 ANQGSEA come from the germline V gene. The CDR3 consists of 12 residues. The CDR3 nucleotides are TGCAGCGTTGACCCGGGAGGGGAGACCCAGTACTTC. Amino acid sequence: CSVDPGGETQYF.

The chain joins TRBV29-1 to TRBJ1-2; a weak D match, TRBD1 (5 bases). CDR3 length: 13 residues. Germline loops: CDR1 SQVTM, CDR2 ANQGSEA. V lost 1 base and J lost 3, with 9 bases in between. The DNA for the CDR3 is TGCAGCGTTGAAGTAGACAGAGACTATGGCTACACCTTC. This sequence encodes CSVEVDRDYGYTF.

This clonotype turned up a few times. The V gene is TRBV5-1, the J gene TRBJ2-1; TRBD1 agrees at 7 bases. CDR1 and CDR2 (germline): SGHRS, YFSETQ. The CDR3 is 14 residues long. J lost 6 bases, V lost 7 bases, and 10 bases had no gene match. The CDR3 sequence is CASGTGALRNEQFF. Written as DNA, the CDR3 is TGCGCCAGCGGTACAGGGGCCCTTCGCAATGAGCAGTTCTTC.

This clonotype was found a few times. The chain recombines TRBV12-3 or TRBV12-4 with TRBJ2-2; 13 bases line up with TRBD2. The V gene end was trimmed by 9 bases and the J gene end by 6 bases; junction bases not matched to a gene: 4. This CDR3 region has 14 residues. CDR3 loop: CASGLAGAAGELFF. In nucleotides, the CDR3 is TGTGCCAGTGGACTAGCGGGGGCGGCCGGGGAGCTGTTTTTT.

This clonotype was seen only a few times. V gene TRBV5-6 combines with J gene TRBJ1-2; 8 bases fit TRBD1. The CDR3 is made up of 13 amino acids. Unmatched junction bases numbered 10, after V lost 7 bases and J lost 8 bases. Looked up from germline, CDR1 is SGHDT and CDR2 is YYEEEE. The DNA for the CDR3 is TGTGCCAGCCGGACGGACAGGGCGGGAGGCTACACCTTC. The encoded protein is CASRTDRAGGYTF. Full variable domain (rest looked up from reference TRBV5-6 and TRBJ1-2): DAGVTQSPTHLIKTRGQQVTLRCSPKSGHDTVSWYQQALGQGPQFIFQYYEEEERQRGNFPDRFSGHQFPNYSSELNVNALLLGDSALYLCASRTDRAGGYTFGSGTRLTVV.

This clonotype ranks as medium-sized (0.01 to 0.1%). The rearrangement uses TRBV11-2 and TRBJ2-7, with TRBD2 identical over 8 bases. J was trimmed by 1 base and V by 1 base; bases with no gene match: 9. The germline CDR1 and CDR2 sequences are SGHAT and FQNNGV. The CDR3 loop spans 17 amino acids. In DNA form, the CDR3 reads TGTGCCAGCAGCTTAGTGACCGGGACTAGACGGTCCTACGAGCAGTACTTC. Protein: CASSLVTGTRRSYEQYF.

This clonotype was detected many times. The J gene is TRBJ1-1, the V gene TRBV5-1, with 10 bases matching TRBD1. Germline trimming cut 2 bases from V and 6 bases from J; bases unmatched to any gene: 1. Germline V gene sequence: CDR1 SGHRS, CDR2 YFSETQ. This CDR3 comprises 13 residues. CDR3 residues: CASSLGTGAEAFF. The CDR3 coding sequence is TGCGCCAGCAGCTTAGGGACAGGGGCTGAAGCTTTCTTT.

This clonotype was seen at least ten times. J is TRBJ2-2 and V is TRBV7-2; no definite D call. The germline V gene encodes CDR1 SGHTA and CDR2 FQGNSA. The CDR3 sequence is 16 residues long. Between the trimmed V and J ends, which lost 1 base and 5 bases, there was a span of 14 bases. The CDR3 loop reads CASSLGLLARTGELFF. The CDR3 region has the DNA TGTGCCAGCAGCTTAGGACTTCTCGCTCGGACCGGGGAGCTGTTTTTT.

This clonotype occurred many times. This chain joins TRBV7-2 and TRBJ2-3, with 16 bases aligning to TRBD2. Trimming cost V 5 bases and J 2 bases; bases outside gene matches: 13. The germline CDR1 and CDR2 sequences are SGHTA and FQGNSA. The CDR3 is made up of 20 amino acids. CDR3 DNA sequence: TGTGCCAGCAGCCTAATCGGCGGGACTAGCGGGAGGGCCGCCACAGATACGCAGTATTTT. This encodes CASSLIGGTSGRAATDTQYF.

The CDR3 loop is CASSQLSGALAFF. The CDR3 nucleotides are TGTGCCAGCAGCCAACTCTCCGGGGCTCTAGCTTTCTTT. This chain connects TRBV14 to TRBJ1-1; possibly TRBD1 for D (5 bases). Trimming took 2 bases from V and 10 from J, leaving 14 bases between them. The CDR3 contains 13 residues. Germline V CDR1 and CDR2: SGHDN, FVKESK. Full variable domain (rest looked up from reference TRBV14 and TRBJ1-1): EAGVTQFPSHSVIEKGQTVTLRCDPISGHDNLYWYRRVMGKEIKFLLHFVKESKQDESGMPNNRFLAERTGGTYSTLKVQPAELEDSGVYFCASSQLSGALAFFGQGTRLTVV.

This clonotype has just a few counts. Here the CDR3 reads CASSQVPRWDYGYTF. The CDR3, as DNA: TGTGCCAGCAGCCAAGTCCCCAGGTGGGACTATGGCTACACCTTC. This chain joins TRBV16 and TRBJ1-2; no reliable D call. The V end lost 2 bases, the J end lost 3 bases, and 13 bases lay between the germline ends. This CDR3 comprises 15 residues. In germline, CDR1 is KGHSY, CDR2 FQNENV.

This clonotype was observed at least ten times. The chain has TRBV6-5 and TRBJ1-1; 10 bases agree with TRBD1. The CDR3 has 15 residues. The V gene end was trimmed by 5 bases and the J gene end by 4 bases; junction bases not matched to a gene: 7. Germline assignment: CDR1 MNHEY and CDR2 SVGAGI. This CDR3 reads CASSRWDRGGTEAFF. The CDR3 DNA reads TGTGCCAGCAGTCGCTGGGACAGGGGAGGCACTGAAGCTTTCTTT.

This clonotype was seen at least ten times. The chain is built from TRBV5-1 and TRBJ2-5, with unresolved D. V was trimmed by 3 bases and J by 2 bases, leaving 5 bases between them. CDR1 and CDR2 (germline): SGHRS, YFSETQ. There are 12 residues in the CDR3. In DNA form, the CDR3 reads TGCGCCAGCAGCTGGGCTCAAGAGACCCAGTACTTC. It encodes CASSWAQETQYF.

This clonotype was detected ten times or more. J is TRBJ2-3 and V is TRBV24-1, with TRBD2 as a possible D gene (6 bases). V lost 6 bases, J lost 3 bases, and 9 bases lay in between. The CDR3 sequence is 13 residues long. Germline V gene data show CDR1 as KGHDR and CDR2 as SFDVKD. The CDR3 sequence is CATSHSGTDTQYF. The CDR3 coding sequence is TGTGCCACCAGTCACAGCGGGACAGATACGCAGTATTTT.

This sequence joins TRBV5-1 and TRBJ1-4; a weak D match, TRBD1 (5 bases). This CDR3 region has 14 residues. Germline-derived CDR1 and CDR2 are SGHRS and YFSETQ. V lost 4 bases and J 11 bases, leaving 18 bases between the germline ends. In nucleotides, the CDR3 is TGCGCCAGCAGCATCGGGACCTCCGAGGGGAAACTGTTTTTT. This codes for CASSIGTSEGKLFF.

The chain is built from TRBV20-1 and TRBJ2-3, with 11 bases lining up with TRBD2. This CDR3 is 14 amino acids long. Per the germline V gene, CDR1 is DFQATT and CDR2 is SNEGSKA (reference sequence). V shed 8 bases, J shed 6 bases, and the junction held 10 bases outside the gene matches. The CDR3 region is CSSMTSGNQDTQYF. DNA for the CDR3: TGCAGTTCCATGACTAGCGGGAATCAGGATACGCAGTATTTT.

This clonotype was observed many times. The chain uses TRBV12-3 or TRBV12-4 and TRBJ2-7; 11 positions agree with TRBD1. CDR3 length: 14 residues. Trimming took 6 bases from V and 4 from J; bases not matched to a gene: 5. The CDR3 DNA is TGTGCCAGCAGGGACGGGACAGGGGGATACGAGCAGTACTTC. Protein product: CASRDGTGGYEQYF.

This chain joins TRBV7-2 and TRBJ2-2; 7 nucleotides align to TRBD1. V lost 5 bases to trimming and J lost 5 bases; unmatched junction nucleotides: 11. The CDR3 spans 16 residues. Germline CDR1 and CDR2: SGHTA and FQGNSA. The CDR3, as DNA: TGTGCCAGCAGCCCTGACAGGGTGGCAGGAACCGGGGAGCTGTTTTTT. This translates into CASSPDRVAGTGELFF.

This sequence joins TRBV21-1 and TRBJ2-1; the table's D call of TRBD1 was not tested on the DNA. TRBV21-1 is classified as a pseudogene. The CDR3 runs to 18 residues. CDR3 bases: TGTGCCAGCAGCAAATACCCCATGGGCGGTAGCTCCTACAATGAGCAGTTCTTC. This translates into CASSKYPMGGSSYNEQFF.

Many counts were recorded for this clonotype. The chain links TRBV7-3 to TRBJ2-7; the D is unclear. Between the trimmed V and J ends, which lost 8 bases and 5 bases, there was a span of 13 bases. The CDR3 is 12 amino acids. Germline V CDR1 and CDR2: SGHTA, FQGTGA. CDR3 nucleotide sequence: TGTGCCAGCTACCCCTCAGAGGACGAGCAGTACTTC. Translation: CASYPSEDEQYF.

This clonotype was observed many times. J is TRBJ2-3 and V is TRBV6-5; TRBD2 aligns across 7 bases. The CDR3 sequence is 15 residues long. J gave up 1 base and V 5 bases, and 6 bases lay outside the gene matches. From germline, CDR1 is MNHEY and CDR2 SVGAGI. CDR3 in amino acids: CASSRGTTGTDTQYF. The DNA for the CDR3 is TGTGCCAGCAGTCGGGGGACTACAGGCACAGATACGCAGTATTTT.

The chain couples TRBV12-3 or TRBV12-4 to TRBJ2-6, with 10 bases lining up with TRBD1. V shed 5 bases and J 1 base; nucleotides not matched to a gene: 5. The CDR3 contains 17 residues. CDR3 DNA sequence: TGTGCCAGCAGTCAGACAGGGGGCGGTTCTGGGGCCAACGTCCTGACTTTC. The encoded protein is CASSQTGGGSGANVLTF.

The rearrangement links TRBV19 to TRBJ2-5, with D unresolved. With 6 bases removed from V and 1 base from J, the gap between germline ends came to 9 bases. The CDR3 sequence is 13 residues long. The germline V gene has CDR1 LNHDA and CDR2 SQIVND (reference sequence). The CDR3 reads CASRNPIQETQYF. DNA for the CDR3: TGTGCCAGTAGGAACCCCATCCAAGAGACCCAGTACTTC.

This clonotype was seen ten or more times. The chain joins TRBV15 to TRBJ2-7, with 8 nucleotides matching TRBD2. Looked up from germline, CDR1 is LNHNV and CDR2 is YYDKDF (reference sequence). The CDR3 runs 15 residues. Unmatched junction bases numbered 6, after V lost 0 bases and J lost 5 bases. CDR3 in DNA: TGTGCCACCAGCAGAGATCCTGGACTAGCCGACGAGCAGTACTTC. It encodes CATSRDPGLADEQYF.